These 13 T cell receptor beta chains share one sample of origin, sequenced in a study of T cells in Graves' hyperthyroidism and ophthalmopathy. Amplification targeted TCR beta CDR3 regions from RNA transcripts. HTBI primers were used for first-round RT-PCR of the TCR CDR3. TCRdb reprocessed the multiplex PCR reads with MiXCR, giving one entry per CDR3 protein. The top ten hold roughly a tenth of the sample, which has under 800,000 distinct CDR3 sequences, about 14% seen once. Material for sequencing was blood. All receptors derive from a young woman with Graves' hyperthyroidism.

This clonotype was seen only a few times. This chain connects TRBV19 to TRBJ2-7, with 14 bases aligning to TRBD2. Germline CDR1 is LNHDA and CDR2 is SQIVND (reference sequence). V was pared by 5 bases and J by 4 bases, with 7 bases of the junction left unmatched. The CDR3 loop spans 16 amino acids. In DNA form, the CDR3 reads TGTGCCAGTAGTCCCGGGACTAGCGGGAGAGTTTACGAGCAGTACTTC. Its translation: CASSPGTSGRVYEQYF.

The table lists this clonotype with a few counts. This rearrangement joins TRBV15 to TRBJ1-4; D is ambiguous. V lost 1 base to trimming and J lost 5 bases, with 11 bases between them. Germline V CDR1 and CDR2: LNHNV, YYDKDF (reference sequence). This CDR3 has 15 amino acids. The CDR3 reads CATSRGGRQNEKLFF. The CDR3 DNA sequence: TGTGCCACCAGCAGAGGCGGACGGCAGAATGAAAAACTGTTTTTT. Full variable domain (missing parts from reference TRBV15 and TRBJ1-4): DAMVIQNPRYQVTQFGKPVTLSCSQTLNHNVMYWYQQKSSQAPKLLFHYYDKDFNNEADTPDNFQSRRPNTSFCFLDIRSPGLGDTAMYLCATSRGGRQNEKLFFGSGTQLSVL.

This clonotype was observed at least ten times. V usage is TRBV11-2 and J usage is TRBJ2-3, with 8 positions matching TRBD1. Germline trimming cut 4 bases from V and 3 bases from J; bases unmatched to any gene: 12. The CDR3 is made up of 17 amino acids. Germline-derived CDR1 and CDR2 are SGHAT and FQNNGV. In DNA, the CDR3 is TGTGCCAGCAGCTCGATTCAGGGGGCGAGGGTTACAGATACGCAGTATTTT. Its translation is CASSSIQGARVTDTQYF.

V usage is TRBV29-1 and J usage is TRBJ2-5; D is perhaps TRBD2 (6 bases). Germline V lookup: CDR1 SQVTM, CDR2 ANQGSEA. The CDR3 has 13 amino acids. V dropped 6 bases and J dropped 5 bases, with 16 bases sitting between them. The CDR3 coding sequence is TGCAGCGTCGGAACCCAGAGCGGGGAGACCCAGTACTTC. The encoded protein is CSVGTQSGETQYF.

The chain employs TRBV5-1 and TRBJ2-7, with TRBD1 matching 11 bases. This CDR3 has 15 amino acids. Per germline, CDR1 SGHRS and CDR2 YFSETQ. With V trimmed by 4 bases and J by 2 bases, 5 bases remained unmatched. The CDR3 bases are TGCGCCAGCAGCGTCGGACAGGGGGCTCCCTACGAGCAGTACTTC. Amino acid sequence: CASSVGQGAPYEQYF.

This clonotype was seen at least ten times. The V and J genes are TRBV7-9 and TRBJ2-1; 7 nucleotides agree with TRBD2. Germline V gene data show CDR1 as SEHNR and CDR2 as FQNEAQ (reference sequence). There are 13 residues in the CDR3. J gave up 5 bases and V 5 bases, and 3 bases lay outside the gene matches. In nucleotides, the CDR3 is TGTGCCAGCAGCACTAGCGTAGACAATGAGCAGTTCTTC. Amino acids: CASSTSVDNEQFF.

This clonotype appeared many times. The CDR3 bases are TGTGCCAGCAGCGGACGACGGGAAAATGAGCAGTTCTTC. Amino acids: CASSGRRENEQFF. V and J are TRBV11-2 and TRBJ2-1; weak D call: TRBD2 (5 bases). The CDR3 has 13 residues. Per germline, CDR1 SGHAT and CDR2 FQNNGV. The V gene lost 5 bases and the J gene lost 7 bases, with 12 bases spanning the gap.

This clonotype occurred many times. The chain joins TRBV2 to TRBJ1-1; TRBD1 aligns across 7 bases. The CDR3 runs to 14 residues. V shed 3 bases and J 4 bases; nucleotides not matched to a gene: 5. Germline V gene sequence: CDR1 SNHLY, CDR2 FYNNEI. CDR3 nucleotide sequence: TGTGCCAGCAGTGACGGGCAGGGGGGCACTGAAGCTTTCTTT. Its translation is CASSDGQGGTEAFF.

Written as DNA, the CDR3 is TGTGCCTGGGGTACAGGGACGGACACTGAAGCTTTCTTT. This gives the protein CAWGTGTDTEAFF. The chain links TRBV30 to TRBJ1-1; D possibly corresponds to TRBD1 (6 bases). With 5 bases removed from V and 3 bases from J, the gap between germline ends came to 13 bases. The germline CDR1 and CDR2 sequences are GTSNPN and SVGIG (reference sequence). This CDR3 is built from 13 residues.

This clonotype was seen ten or more times. V usage is TRBV6-1 and J usage is TRBJ2-3, with 13 bases fitting TRBD2. This CDR3 region has 16 residues. V lost 6 bases, J lost 3 bases, and 6 bases stayed unmatched. CDR1 is MNHNS and CDR2 is SASEGT in the germline V gene. CDR3 loop: CASSSRTSGGTDTQYF. The CDR3 DNA is TGTGCCAGCAGCTCGCGGACTAGCGGGGGAACAGATACGCAGTATTTT.

This clonotype was seen at least ten times. The chain uses TRBV11-2 and TRBJ1-4; possible D gene TRBD1, 6 bases. This CDR3 has 15 amino acids. From germline, CDR1 is SGHAT and CDR2 FQNNGV. The V end was cut by 4 bases, the J end by 4 bases, with 13 bases between. CDR3 sequence: CASSSLGAVNEKLFF. The CDR3 DNA reads as TGTGCCAGCAGCTCCCTGGGGGCAGTTAATGAAAAACTGTTTTTT. Full variable domain (rest looked up from reference TRBV11-2 and TRBJ1-4): EAGVAQSPRYKIIEKRQSVAFWCNPISGHATLYWYQQILGQGPKLLIQFQNNGVVDDSQLPKDRFSAERLKGVDSTLKIQPAKLEDSAVYLCASSSLGAVNEKLFFGSGTQLSVL.

This clonotype has more than one count but fewer than ten. This could be a read error, since a much larger clone is one nucleotide away. This chain joins TRBV20-1 and TRBJ2-1; D may be TRBD2 (6 bases). Looked up from germline, CDR1 is DFQATT and CDR2 is SNEGSKA (reference sequence). Trimming removed 1 base at V and 0 bases at J, with 7 bases between. The CDR3 loop spans 14 amino acids. CDR3 DNA: TGCAGTGCTAGAGGGCGGGACTCCTACAATGAGCAGTTCTTC. Amino acid sequence: CSARGRDSYNEQFF.

This clonotype was observed at least ten times. The genes are TRBV11-3 and TRBJ2-1, with 11 positions matching TRBD2. Per the germline V gene, CDR1 is SGHNT and CDR2 is YENEEA. The CDR3 spans 15 residues. With V trimmed by 5 bases and J by 9 bases, 9 bases remained unmatched. This CDR3 is CASSGILAGDPEQFF. DNA of the CDR3: TGTGCCAGCAGCGGAATACTAGCGGGAGACCCTGAGCAGTTCTTC.